Listed below are T cell receptor beta chains from one sample, sequenced in a study of blood T cell repertoires in COVID-19. The repertoire was sequenced with immunoSEQ multiplex PCR; TCRdb's copy has only in-frame clones and lacks some. The repertoire has nearly 350,000 clones, around 83% of them found once; the top ten carry 2.5% to 3.5%. The source material was peripheral blood. These receptors were obtained from a man aged 30-40 years with active or convalescent COVID-19. Both conserved end residues are part of each CDR3. Each record gives: D gene, J gene, V gene, clone size, CDR3 DNA, CDR3 protein. The D gene is left open where the match is weak. Size tells how often a clone was seen (once, few, many) or the class of an expanded clone, and some rows leave it out.

TRBD1,TRBJ1-1,TRBV6-5,few,TGTGCCAGCAGGTGGACAGGGGTTATGAACACTGAAGCTTTCTTT,CASRWTGVMNTEAFF
TRBD2,TRBJ2-7,TRBV4-1,once,TGCGCCAGCAGCCATCCCGGGACTAGCGGACCGTACGAGCAGTACTTC,CASSHPGTSGPYEQYF
TRBD2,TRBJ2-1,TRBV10-3,.,TGTGCCATCAGTGAGTCGGCGGGGGAGGATGAGCAGTTCTTC,CAISESAGEDEQFF
TRBD1,TRBJ1-3,TRBV25-1,.,TGTGCCAGCAGTGACCAGGGGGCGCGGGCTGGAAACACCATATATTTT,CASSDQGARAGNTIYF
TRBD1,TRBJ1-4,TRBV7-9,.,TGTGCCAGCAGCTTAGTGGGACAGGGGAATGAAAAACTGTTTTTT,CASSLVGQGNEKLFF
.,TRBJ1-4,TRBV27,.,TGTGCCAGCAGTTTACCCTCCCGTGAAAAACTGTTTTTT,CASSLPSREKLFF
TRBD1,TRBJ2-3,TRBV5-5,.,TGTGCCAGCAGCGGGGGTATCGGGACAGGGACAGATACGCAGTATTTT,CASSGGIGTGTDTQYF
.,TRBJ2-5,TRBV18,.,TGTGCCAGCTCACCACCGGGAGGACGTTCGCAAGAGACCCAGTACTTC,CASSPPGGRSQETQYF
.,TRBJ1-5,TRBV24-1,.,TGTGCCACCAGTGATCTTGAGTTCTTTAATAATCAGCCCCAGCATTTT,CATSDLEFFNNQPQHF
TRBD2,TRBJ2-7,TRBV11-2,once,TGTGCCAGCAGCACTGGGGGGGGGACCTACGAGCAGTACTTC,CASSTGGGTYEQYF
.,TRBJ1-1,TRBV28,.,TGTGCCAGCAGTTTGGTCCAGGGGCGGACTGAAGCTTTCTTT,CASSLVQGRTEAFF
TRBD1,TRBJ1-2,TRBV27,.,TGTGCCAGCAAAATAGGAGGGGGCGGATACTATGGCTACACCTTC,CASKIGGGGYYGYTF
.,TRBJ2-7,TRBV29-1,.,TGCAGCGTTGAGGACAGCTTCTCCTACGAGCAGTACTTC,CSVEDSFSYEQYF
TRBD2,TRBJ2-1,TRBV10-3,.,TGTGCCATCAGCCGGACTAGCGGGAGGGTCAGCTCCTACAATGAGCAGTTCTTC,CAISRTSGRVSSYNEQFF
TRBD2,TRBJ2-1,TRBV28,.,TGTGCCAGCAGTTTCTTTAGCGGGAGTGCCAATGAGCAGTTCTTC,CASSFFSGSANEQFF